This T cell receptor (beta chain) is from a study of blood T cell repertoires in COVID-19. In the study overall: The United States, Italy and Spain provided the acute and convalescent COVID-19 samples.

V lost 5 bases and J 7 bases, leaving 9 bases between the germline ends. In germline, CDR1 is SGHTA, CDR2 FQGNSA. CDR3 length equals 13 residues. Repertoires were generated with immunoSEQ multiplex PCR, while TCRdb's copy carries only in-frame clones and drops some. The sample holds about 220,000 clones, roughly 85% seen once. The receptor's source is a woman in her 70s with COVID-19, enrolled during active disease. The sequenced sample was peripheral blood. The chain links TRBV7-2 to TRBJ1-6; maybe TRBD1 (5 bases). CDR3 nucleotides: TGTGCCAGCAGCACCCGACAGAATTCACCCCTCCACTTT. Protein: CASSTRQNSPLHF.